The 17 T cell receptor beta chains given below trace back to one sample, sequenced in a study of cytomegalovirus exposure and HLA in healthy donors. Primers: 60 Vbeta forward and 13 Jbeta reverse. Measured with immunoSEQ multiplex PCR; TCRdb has only the in-frame clones, and not every one. The sample includes about 150,000 clones, 65% to 80% of them seen just once. What was sequenced was PBMCs. The receptors here all came from a male donor in good health and CMV-seronegative.

The chain combines TRBV2 with TRBJ2-2; D ambiguous. The V gene lost 1 base and the J gene lost 3 bases, with 6 bases spanning the gap. This CDR3 is built from 14 residues. Germline V CDR1 and CDR2: SNHLY, FYNNEI. The CDR3 region is CASSEGDYTGELFF. DNA for the CDR3: TGTGCCAGCAGTGAAGGAGACTACACCGGGGAGCTGTTTTTT.

This clone showed up just once. The chain combines TRBV2 with TRBJ1-5; TRBD1 matches 9 bases. The germline gives CDR1 SNHLY, CDR2 FYNNEI. Trimming at V came to 5 bases and at J to 6 bases, leaving 8 bases not matched to a gene. The CDR3 runs 15 residues. CDR3 DNA sequence: TGTGCCAGCAGTCTACAGGGGGCGCTCCGTCAGCCCCAGCATTTT. Translation: CASSLQGALRQPQHF.

This sequence joins TRBV28 and TRBJ1-5; no definite D call. Germline CDR1 reads MDHEN; CDR2 reads SYDVKM. The CDR3 has 13 amino acids. The germline V and J ends were trimmed by 6 bases and 4 bases, with 10 bases remaining between them. In nucleotides, the CDR3 is TGTGCCAGCAGACCCCCGGGGAATCAGCCCCAGCATTTT. This codes for CASRPPGNQPQHF.

The J gene is TRBJ1-1, the V gene TRBV18; TRBD1 is a possible D gene (5 bases). V shed 1 base and J shed 2 bases, with 14 bases lying between them. This CDR3 is built from 16 residues. CDR1 and CDR2 from the germline V gene are KGHSH and LQKENI. The CDR3 here is CASSPRTTNLNTEAFF. The CDR3 DNA reads TGTGCCAGCTCACCACGGACAACCAACCTTAACACTGAAGCTTTCTTT.

This clone was seen more than once but under ten times. The chain employs TRBV6-5 and TRBJ2-3, with 11 positions matching TRBD1. The junction had 5 bases not matched to a gene; V was cut back by 3 bases and J by 6 bases. The CDR3 loop spans 15 amino acids. In germline, CDR1 is MNHEY, CDR2 SVGAGI. The CDR3 nucleotides are TGTGCCAGCAGTTATGGACAGGGGGCGGGGGATACGCAGTATTTT. Its protein product is CASSYGQGAGDTQYF.

The chain uses TRBV30 and TRBJ2-3; 8 positions match TRBD2. J gave up 4 bases and V 2 bases, and 8 bases lay outside the gene matches. Per the germline V gene, CDR1 is GTSNPN and CDR2 is SVGIG (reference sequence). This CDR3 spans 15 amino acids. CDR3 region: CAWSPGRDRSDTQYF. The DNA for the CDR3 is TGTGCCTGGAGTCCCGGGAGGGACCGCTCAGATACGCAGTATTTT.

The V call is TRBV11-2, the J call TRBJ1-5; the match to TRBD1 covers 7 bases. The ends lost 2 bases at V and 3 bases at J; junction bases unmatched: 4. Germline loops: CDR1 SGHAT, CDR2 FQNNGV. This CDR3 comprises 15 residues. CDR3 region: CASSLTRGDNQPQHF. The CDR3, as DNA: TGTGCCAGCAGCTTAACCAGGGGGGACAATCAGCCCCAGCATTTT.

The CDR3 region has the DNA TGCGCCAGCGCGACAGGGGGTCCCTACAATGAGCAGTTCTTC. It specifies CASATGGPYNEQFF. The V and J genes are TRBV5-1 and TRBJ2-1, with 9 bases lining up with TRBD1. V lost 7 bases, J lost 2 bases, and 4 bases stayed unmatched. The length of the CDR3 is 14 residues. The germline V gene has CDR1 SGHRS and CDR2 YFSETQ.

This clone was counted a single time. The V and J genes are TRBV10-2 and TRBJ2-1; 9 bases agree with TRBD1. With 5 bases clipped from V and 3 bases from J, the junction kept 5 bases outside the gene matches. The germline gives CDR1 WSHSY, CDR2 SAAADI. The CDR3 is 15 amino acids. CDR3: CASSRDRGGYNEQFF. CDR3 bases: TGCGCCAGCAGTCGCGACAGGGGGGGCTACAATGAGCAGTTCTTC.

Of note for this clone: A read error may produce the germline difference seen at one junction end. The chain links TRBV7-6 to TRBJ1-1, with D possibly TRBD1 on 6 matching bases. Germline CDR1 reads SGHVS; CDR2 reads FNYEAQ. The CDR3 totals 12 residues. The CDR3 bases are TGTGCCAGTATGGGGGCGAACGCTGAAGCTTTCTTT. As protein: CASMGANAEAFF.

The J gene is TRBJ2-7, the V gene TRBV19, with 7 bases that match TRBD2. After removal of 5 bases from V and 6 bases from J, the junction contained 13 bases not matched to a gene. CDR3 length: 15 amino acids. The germline V gene has CDR1 LNHDA and CDR2 SQIVND (reference sequence). The CDR3 protein is CASSGTGTIGGEQYF. CDR3 nucleotides: TGTGCCAGTAGTGGCACCGGGACTATCGGCGGCGAGCAGTACTTC.

The chain recombines TRBV6-5 with TRBJ2-7; TRBD1 agrees at 10 bases. The junction had 9 bases not matched to a gene; V was cut back by 7 bases and J by 3 bases. The CDR3 consists of 15 residues. The germline gives CDR1 MNHEY, CDR2 SVGAGI. The CDR3 loop reads CASIKTGTGVYEQYF. Here the CDR3 DNA reads TGTGCCAGCATAAAGACCGGGACAGGGGTCTACGAGCAGTACTTC.

The chain joins TRBV2 to TRBJ1-1; no clear D gene. Germline CDR1 reads SNHLY; CDR2 reads FYNNEI. The CDR3 loop spans 12 amino acids. V gave up 1 base and J gave up 7 bases, with 7 bases separating them. CDR3 nucleotides: TGTGCCAGCAGTGAAGAGCGGGGTGAAGCTTTCTTT. As protein: CASSEERGEAFF.

The chain is built from TRBV14 and TRBJ1-2; unclear D gene. Germline V gene sequence: CDR1 SGHDN, CDR2 FVKESK. V was clipped by 6 bases and J by 4 bases, with 15 bases between them. The CDR3 spans 14 residues. The CDR3 nucleotides read TGTGCCAGCAGTCCTGACATAGTTTCCTATGGCTACACCTTC. Translating gives CASSPDIVSYGYTF.

The V call is TRBV7-9, the J call TRBJ2-2, with D maybe TRBD1 (5 bases). The CDR3 sequence is 14 residues long. V was trimmed by 3 bases and J by 6 bases, leaving 11 bases between them. Germline V gene data show CDR1 as SEHNR and CDR2 as FQNEAQ (reference sequence). CDR3 protein: CASSFAGLAGELFF. CDR3 coding DNA: TGTGCCAGCAGCTTCGCAGGGTTAGCCGGGGAGCTGTTTTTT.

This chain joins TRBV15 and TRBJ1-1; 8 positions match TRBD1. The CDR3 runs to 16 residues. The germline V gene encodes CDR1 LNHNV and CDR2 YYDKDF (reference sequence). The junction had 8 bases not matched to a gene; V was cut back by 1 base and J by 4 bases. CDR3 DNA sequence: TGTGCCACCAGCAGAGCCCGACAGGGGTCGGGCACTGAAGCTTTCTTT. Protein sequence: CATSRARQGSGTEAFF.

The V and J genes are TRBV27 and TRBJ2-5; maybe TRBD2 (5 bases). The CDR3 totals 13 residues. Germline CDR1 and CDR2: MNHEY and SMNVEV (reference sequence). V was cut by 2 bases and J by 5 bases, with 9 bases left in between. This CDR3 is CASSLGGRETQYF. CDR3 bases: TGTGCCAGCAGTTTAGGAGGCCGGGAGACCCAGTACTTC.